This section outlines one T cell receptor (beta chain) sequence together with its context. This clonotype appeared once. What antigen it recognizes has not been identified. Per-nucleotide qualities are absent, and no much larger clonotype sits a single base away. A lone read gives weak evidence. This entry is derived from a study of T-cell reconstitution after alpha-beta-depleted transplantation in children (dated by TCRdb to the mid-2010s). At the level of the whole study: Using TCR repertoire profiling, the study followed T-cell immune reconstitution in a quantitative way in children after TCRalphabeta/CD19-depleted allogeneic hematopoietic cell transplantation.

Sample treatment or condition, as interpreted from the label and publication: allogeneic hematopoietic cell transplantation with graft depleted of TCRalphabeta T cells and CD19 B cells. Transplant recipients were children who received TCRalphabeta/CD19-depleted allogeneic hematopoietic cell grafts. The receptor library was made with PCR. The instrument given in TCRdb is Illumina HiSeq 2500. To normalize quantification of the TCRbeta repertoire, the TCR libraries were built with molecular barcoding that relied on unique molecular identifiers. TCRdb reprocessed the public reads (quality trimming at Q25 with fastp, clone calling with MiXCR) and kept in-frame beta chains. Rows are unified per CDR3 protein, each entry keeping the most common DNA and genes. The sample table holds nearly 200,000 distinct CDR3 sequences, of which 6.3% were seen once. The ten largest clones represent 4.5% of the sample. The CDR3 starts with the cysteine, ends with the phenylalanine, and has 17 residues. Just the 51-base CDR3 DNA is kept, in frame starting at base 1. The germline V gene (reference sequence) supplies CDR1 DFQATT and CDR2 SNEGSKA.

Broad study findings and their caveats: In some patients, the high TCRbeta diversity seen at day 60 was put down to recipient T cells and intrathymic progenitors that had survived conditioning. Over the following months the frequencies of hyperexpanded clones went down, and after one year T-cell counts and TCRbeta diversity were mostly credited to newly produced T cells. Apparently early alphabetaT-cell count recovery about two months after transplant reportedly relied on only several hundred rapidly expanded clones derived from non-depleted graft cells.

Specimen: PBMCs, collected before TCRalphabeta/CD19-depleted stem cell transplant. This chain joins TRBV20-1 to TRBJ2-1; confidence is insufficient to name the D gene. This clonotype was obtained from a girl under three years old with combined immunodeficiency, due to receive a stem cell transplant. The DNA sequence follows: TGCTGCGCTAGAGGTCGCGGCAACCCTCTTATGGGCAATGAGCAGTTCTTC. Its translation reads: CCARGRGNPLMGNEQFF.